This T cell receptor (beta chain) was documented in a study of CD8+CD57+ T cells in acquired aplastic anemia. Study-wide results and limits: Patients had twenty-nine CD8+ CDR3 sequences in common with controls (the shared set).

This CDR3 is 15 amino acids long. V lost 4 bases to trimming and J lost 4 bases; unmatched junction nucleotides: 7. Germline V CDR1 and CDR2: SGHVS, FNYEAQ. TCR beta VDJ and CDR3 were profiled, and genomic DNA was the template. TCRdb called the reads again in MiXCR, with one record for every CDR3 protein. The table has over 150,000 distinct CDR3 sequences, over 70% seen once. Patients who underwent sequencing had shown CD8+CD57+ cell expansion by flow cytometry. Untreated patients provided the blood samples, with no therapy given before sampling. This clonotype came up a few times. The antigen is undetermined.

This TCR derives from a human donor with aplastic anemia. The J gene is TRBJ1-3, the V gene TRBV7-6, with 7 bases lining up with TRBD1. The sequencing sample was made of sorted CD4+, CD8+, or CD8+CD57+ T cells (not recorded which) from PBMCs. CDR3 bases: TGTGCCAGCAGCTCCGGGACAGCTCTAGGAAACACCATATATTTT. Translating it yields CASSSGTALGNTIYF.